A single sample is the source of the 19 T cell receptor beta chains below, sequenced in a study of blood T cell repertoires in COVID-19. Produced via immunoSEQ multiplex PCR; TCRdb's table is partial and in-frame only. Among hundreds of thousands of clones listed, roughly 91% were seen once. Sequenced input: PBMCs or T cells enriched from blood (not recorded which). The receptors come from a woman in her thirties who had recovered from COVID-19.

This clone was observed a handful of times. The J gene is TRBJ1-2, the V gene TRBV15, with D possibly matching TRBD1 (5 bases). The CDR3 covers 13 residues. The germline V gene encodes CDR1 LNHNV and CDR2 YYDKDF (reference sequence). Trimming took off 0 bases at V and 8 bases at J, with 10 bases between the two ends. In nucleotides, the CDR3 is TGTGCCACCAGCAGAGACGGCAGGGAAGGCTACACCTTC. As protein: CATSRDGREGYTF.

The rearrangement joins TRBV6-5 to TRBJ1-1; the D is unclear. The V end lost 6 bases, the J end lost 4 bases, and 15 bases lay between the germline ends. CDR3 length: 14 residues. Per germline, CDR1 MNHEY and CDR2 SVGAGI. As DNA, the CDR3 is TGTGCCAGCAGGAGAGGGCTTGGTAGCACTGAAGCTTTCTTT. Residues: CASRRGLGSTEAFF.

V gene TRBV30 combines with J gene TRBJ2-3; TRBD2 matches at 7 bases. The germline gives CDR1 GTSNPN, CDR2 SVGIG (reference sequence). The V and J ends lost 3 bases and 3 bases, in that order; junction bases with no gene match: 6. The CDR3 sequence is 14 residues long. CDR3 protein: CAWRGGSMTDTQYF. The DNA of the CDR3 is TGTGCCTGGAGGGGCGGGAGTATGACAGATACGCAGTATTTT.

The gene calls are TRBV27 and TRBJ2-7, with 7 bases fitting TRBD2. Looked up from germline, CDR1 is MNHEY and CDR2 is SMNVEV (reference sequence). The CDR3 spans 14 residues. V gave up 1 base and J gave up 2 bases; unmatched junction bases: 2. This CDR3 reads CASSLLGLPYEQYF. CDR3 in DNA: TGTGCCAGCAGTTTATTGGGACTACCCTACGAGCAGTACTTC.

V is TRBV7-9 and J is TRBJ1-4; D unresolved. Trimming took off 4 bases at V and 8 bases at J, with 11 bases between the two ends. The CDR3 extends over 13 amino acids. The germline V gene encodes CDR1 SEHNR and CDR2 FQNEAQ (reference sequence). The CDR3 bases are TGTGCCAGCAGCTCGAAAGCGAAGGAAAAACTGTTTTTT. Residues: CASSSKAKEKLFF.

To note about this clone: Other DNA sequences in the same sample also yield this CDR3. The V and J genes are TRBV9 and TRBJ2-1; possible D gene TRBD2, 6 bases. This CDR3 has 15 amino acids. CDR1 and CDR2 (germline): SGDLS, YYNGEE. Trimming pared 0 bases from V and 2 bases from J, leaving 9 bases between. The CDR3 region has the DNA TGTGCCAGCAGCGTAGTCGGGGGAACCTACAATGAGCAGTTCTTC. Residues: CASSVVGGTYNEQFF. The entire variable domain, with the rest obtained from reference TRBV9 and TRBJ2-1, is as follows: DSGVTQTPKHLITATGQRVTLRCSPRSGDLSVYWYQQSLDQGLQFLIQYYNGEERAKGNILERFSAQQFPDLHSELNLSSLELGDSALYFCASSVVGGTYNEQFFGPGTRLTVL.

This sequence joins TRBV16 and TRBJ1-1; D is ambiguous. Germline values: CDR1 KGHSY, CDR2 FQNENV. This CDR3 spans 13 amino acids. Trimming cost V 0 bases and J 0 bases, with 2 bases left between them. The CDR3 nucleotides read TGTGCCAGCAGCCAATCCTTGAACACTGAAGCTTTCTTT. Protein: CASSQSLNTEAFF. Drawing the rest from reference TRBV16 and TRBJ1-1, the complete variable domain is GEEVAQTPKHLVRGEGQKAKLYCAPIKGHSYVFWYQQVLKNEFKFLISFQNENVFDETGMPKERFSAKCLPNSPCSLEIQATKLEDSAVYFCASSQSLNTEAFFGQGTRLTVV.

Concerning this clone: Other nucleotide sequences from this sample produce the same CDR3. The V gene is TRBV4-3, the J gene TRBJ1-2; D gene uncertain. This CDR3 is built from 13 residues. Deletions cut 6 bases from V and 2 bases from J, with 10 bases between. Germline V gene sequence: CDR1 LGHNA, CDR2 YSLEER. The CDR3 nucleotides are TGCGCCAGCAGTTACAGTCGGAACTATGGCTACACCTTC. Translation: CASSYSRNYGYTF.

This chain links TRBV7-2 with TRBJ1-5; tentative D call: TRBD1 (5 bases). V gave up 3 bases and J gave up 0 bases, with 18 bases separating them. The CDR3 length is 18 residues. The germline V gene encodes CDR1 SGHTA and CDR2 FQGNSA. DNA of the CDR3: TGTGCCAGCAGCTTTGGCCCCCGAGGACATTATAGCAATCAGCCCCAGCATTTT. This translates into CASSFGPRGHYSNQPQHF.

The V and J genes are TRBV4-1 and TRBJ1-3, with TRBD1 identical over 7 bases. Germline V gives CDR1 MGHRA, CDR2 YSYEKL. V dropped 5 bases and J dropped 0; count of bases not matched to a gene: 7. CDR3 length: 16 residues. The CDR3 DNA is TGCGCCAGCAGCAGGACAGGTTCGAACTCTGGAAACACCATATATTTT. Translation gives CASSRTGSNSGNTIYF.

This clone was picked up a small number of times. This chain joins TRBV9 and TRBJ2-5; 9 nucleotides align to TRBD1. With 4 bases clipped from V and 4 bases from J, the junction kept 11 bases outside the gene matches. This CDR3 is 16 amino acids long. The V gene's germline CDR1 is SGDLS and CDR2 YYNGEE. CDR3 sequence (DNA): TGTGCCAGCAGCCCTTGGACAGGGGCCCTCGGAGAGACCCAGTACTTC. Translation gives CASSPWTGALGETQYF.

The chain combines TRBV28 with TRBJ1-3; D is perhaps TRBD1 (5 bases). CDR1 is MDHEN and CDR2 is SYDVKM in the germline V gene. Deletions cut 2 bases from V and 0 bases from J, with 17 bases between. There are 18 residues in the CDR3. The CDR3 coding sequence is TGTGCCAGCAGTTTAAACTATGGGGGGACCCACTCTGGAAACACCATATATTTT. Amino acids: CASSLNYGGTHSGNTIYF. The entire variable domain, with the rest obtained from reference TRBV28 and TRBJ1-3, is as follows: DVKVTQSSRYLVKRTGEKVFLECVQDMDHENMFWYRQDPGLGLRLIYFSYDVKMKEKGDIPEGYSVSREKKERFSLILESASTNQTSMYLCASSLNYGGTHSGNTIYFGEGSWLTVV.

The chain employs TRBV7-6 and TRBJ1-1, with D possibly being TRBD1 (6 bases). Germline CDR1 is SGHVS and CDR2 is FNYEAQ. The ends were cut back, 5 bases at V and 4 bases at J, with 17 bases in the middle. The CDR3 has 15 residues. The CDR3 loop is CASSPQGQGATEAFF. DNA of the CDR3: TGTGCCAGCAGCCCCCAGGGGCAGGGTGCCACTGAAGCTTTCTTT.

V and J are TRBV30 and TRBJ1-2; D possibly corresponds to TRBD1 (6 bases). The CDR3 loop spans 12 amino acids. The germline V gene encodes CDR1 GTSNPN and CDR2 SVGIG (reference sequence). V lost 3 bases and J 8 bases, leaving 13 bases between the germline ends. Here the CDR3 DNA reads TGTGCCTGGAGCCCGCAGGGGAGAGGCTACACCTTC. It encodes CAWSPQGRGYTF.

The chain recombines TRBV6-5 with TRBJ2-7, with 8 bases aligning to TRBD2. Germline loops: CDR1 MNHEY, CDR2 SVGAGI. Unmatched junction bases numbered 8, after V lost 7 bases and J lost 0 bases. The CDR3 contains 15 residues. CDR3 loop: CASTPPSGSSYEQYF. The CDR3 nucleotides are TGTGCCAGCACCCCTCCAAGCGGGAGCTCCTACGAGCAGTACTTC.

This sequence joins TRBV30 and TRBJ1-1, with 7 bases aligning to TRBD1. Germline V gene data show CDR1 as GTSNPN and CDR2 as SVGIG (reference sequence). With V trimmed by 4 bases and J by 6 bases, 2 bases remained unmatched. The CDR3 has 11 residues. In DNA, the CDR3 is TGTGCCTGGAACAGGGGTGCTGAAGCTTTCTTT. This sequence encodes CAWNRGAEAFF.

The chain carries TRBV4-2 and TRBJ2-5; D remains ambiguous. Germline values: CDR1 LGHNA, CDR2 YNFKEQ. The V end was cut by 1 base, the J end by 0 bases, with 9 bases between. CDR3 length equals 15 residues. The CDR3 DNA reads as TGTGCCAGCAGCCAAGTTAAGCACTACCAAGAGACCCAGTACTTC. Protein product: CASSQVKHYQETQYF.

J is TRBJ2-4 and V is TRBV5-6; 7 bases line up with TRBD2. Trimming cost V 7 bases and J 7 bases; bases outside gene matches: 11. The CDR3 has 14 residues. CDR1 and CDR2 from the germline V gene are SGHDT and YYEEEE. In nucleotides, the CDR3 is TGTGCCAGCCGCAAACCCGGACTAGGGAACATTCAGTACTTC. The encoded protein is CASRKPGLGNIQYF.

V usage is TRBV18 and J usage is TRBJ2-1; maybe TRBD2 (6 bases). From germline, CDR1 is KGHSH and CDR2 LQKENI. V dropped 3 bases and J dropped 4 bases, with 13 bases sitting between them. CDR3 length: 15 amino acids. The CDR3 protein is CASSPGLPEYNEQFF. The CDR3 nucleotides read TGTGCCAGCTCACCGGGACTTCCTGAATACAATGAGCAGTTCTTC.